The text below deals with one T cell receptor beta chain. Its antigen is not identified. These data originate in a study of cytomegalovirus exposure and HLA in healthy donors. General observations from the study: In a later analysis, several top co-occurrence clusters appeared linked to parvovirus B19, influenza, CMV and Epstein-Barr virus.

The PCR had 60 Vbeta and 13 Jbeta primers. The table came from immunoSEQ multiplex PCR; TCRdb's copy has only in-frame clones and leaves some out. The sample has fewer than 200,000 clones; about 82% are singletons. At the time of sampling, donors were nominally healthy, though unrecorded immune exposures were likely. After removal of 2 bases from V and 13 bases from J, the junction contained 6 bases not matched to a gene. The CDR3 runs 13 residues. Germline V lookup: CDR1 MNHEY, CDR2 SMNVEV (reference sequence). This sequence joins TRBV27 and TRBJ1-4; 8 bases agree with TRBD1. The sequenced sample consisted of PBMCs. The source is a female donor in good health and CMV-seronegative. The CDR3 loop is CASSLGQGRGLFF. DNA of the CDR3: TGTGCCAGCAGTTTAGGACAGGGACGTGGACTGTTTTTT.